This T cell receptor (beta chain) was retrieved from a study of cytomegalovirus exposure and HLA in healthy donors (dated by TCRdb to 2016 to 2017). Context from the whole study: An earlier analysis of 587 of the donors reported 276 Gb of sequence data and 95 million to 120 million unique TCR beta sequences obtained from 150 million to 200 million T cells. An early release covering roughly 600 HLA-typed donors comprised 250 to 350 gigabases of sequencing data and tens of millions of unique TCR sequences. Of the roughly 390 genotyped donors, 65% to 90% were placed in the genetic ancestry cluster associated with self-reported Caucasian donors. The study was designed to test whether signatures of past pathogen exposure could be identified by cataloging public T cell receptors. The study used immunosequencing to profile the T cell repertoires of some 600 subjects and linked those repertoires to cytomegalovirus serostatus. Along with the 666-subject first cohort, a separate validation cohort of over 90 different subjects was used. The study combined high-throughput TCR immunosequencing, statistical association of individual TCRs with disease status, and machine learning to predict cytomegalovirus infection status. In a later analysis, previously published TCR beta repertoires from 666 donors were re-analyzed and high-resolution HLA genotyping was added so that TCR occurrence patterns could be studied. In the later analysis, no new phenotypic data were used to find candidate immune exposures; instead, reliance was placed on TCR beta sequences and their occurrence across donors. To decide whether each TCR beta V gene segment behaved as functional or pseudogenic, an earlier analysis of some 570 of the donors relied on high-throughput TCR beta sequencing. Donor age, sex, ethnicity and CMV serostatus were compiled alongside the repertoire data. Genome-wide SNP genotypes for about three fifths of the 666 donors were used in a later genetic analysis, which treated that subset as a discovery cohort. All discovery cohort repertoires had been generated using a single sequencing platform. HLA typing covered class I and class II loci at four-digit resolution. The number of donors typed differed by locus, with about 629-630 for A, B, C, DRB1 and DQB1, around 500 for DQA1, 600 to 610 for DPA1, and over 400 for DPB1. Five DR-DQ haplotypes were treated as single units for association and clustering because of strong linkage in the cohort. Across some 400 genotyped donors of the cohort, an average of about 240,000 unique TCR beta nucleotide sequences per donor were sequenced, and around 20% of those sequences were non-productive. What the study reported, not specific to this receptor: HLA typing was unavailable for some donors at each locus, so association tests used only the typed subset. In the study, approximately 160 TCR beta chains were listed as associated with cytomegalovirus. According to a later analysis, most CMV-associated TCR beta chains appeared to be HLA-restricted, and the HLA associations seemed to be driven largely by CMV exposure. The cohort was sequenced for TCR beta chains only, and without alpha or paired-chain data the features that could be detected were limited. CMV serostatus was the only immune exposure information available for the cohort. Seventeen rarely observed V segments, including chromosome 9 orphons, were excluded from the earlier analysis of several hundred of the donors because counts were too low. At a false discovery rate of 0.05, a later analysis linked under 20,000 TCR beta sequences to specific HLA alleles. The classifier was reported to diagnose cytomegalovirus status with high specificity and sensitivity in both the original cohort and the validation cohort. A cluster of highly shared sequence variants was judged likely to be a technical artifact of the sequencing pipeline. An association between a missense DCLRE1C variant and V-gene and J-gene trimming of TCR beta chains was found in a later genetic analysis and replicated in an independent cohort. In a later analysis, the rate of TCR association differed among HLA loci, with DRB1 alleles having the most associated TCRs and HLA-C alleles having the fewest. Correlated functional status among segregating V segments might be attributable to linkage disequilibrium, but an unknown experimental factor could not be ruled out. According to a later genetic analysis, donors in an Asian-associated ancestry cluster had fewer N-insertions in productive TCRs than the roughly 660-donor mean. When HLA alleles, especially DR and DQ, strongly co-occurred, attributing TCR associations to individual alleles was difficult. In a later analysis, HLA-associated TCR beta chains were found to be more clonally expanded and to have lower generation probabilities than equally common non-associated chains. In an earlier analysis of about 600 of the donors, most TCR beta V segments appeared in productive rearrangements about 87% or about 30% of the time, broadly matching IMGT annotations. Several of the top co-occurrence clusters appeared to be linked to parvovirus B19, influenza, CMV and Epstein-Barr virus, according to a later analysis. A further reported finding was that TCR beta sequences accurately predicted the HLA-A and HLA-B alleles for most subjects in the first cohort. A few of the identified cytomegalovirus-associated TCR beta chains were confirmed in vitro to be specific for cytomegalovirus antigens. The presence/absence analyses assumed that sequencing depth was roughly uniform across donors, and that assumption may not be true. Because the 87-base-pair reads could not distinguish some IMGT-functional V segments, including TRBV6-2 and TRBV6-3, those segments were excluded. The authors suggested that the approach could potentially be generalized to other disease states and immunological phenotypes. Most TCR sequences were observed very rarely across donors, whereas some public TCRs were present in many individuals.

The method behind the library was the immunoSEQ multiplex PCR assay. For the multiplex PCR, a mixture combining 60 forward primers for TCR Vbeta segments and 13 reverse primers for TCR Jbeta segments was used. A multiplex PCR assay on genomic DNA amplified the CDR3 region of rearranged TCR beta genes. On the Illumina HiSeq System, the amplified TCR beta libraries were sequenced as 87-base-pair reads. In the authors' own workflow: A later analysis tallied some 79 million unique TCR beta chains across the 660 or so repertoires, and some 10 million of those chains were shared by two or more donors. Raw reads were error-corrected and collapsed into unique sequences by a nearest-neighbor algorithm in which closely related sequences were merged to remove PCR and sequencing errors. CDR3 sequences were aligned to IMGT reference sequences to assign V, D and J gene segments. For a sequence to be retained, a match of at least six nucleotides to both a V gene segment and a J gene segment was required. Rearrangements were called productive when the CDR3 lacked stop codons and stayed in frame with V and J; all others were non-productive. Following IMGT convention, CDR3 was defined as the stretch from the second conserved V-encoded cysteine up to the conserved J-encoded phenylalanine. Sequences without an unambiguous match to a single V gene segment were excluded from the earlier analysis of approximately 600 of the donors. In an earlier analysis of 587 of the donors, V segments were called functional above 56.7% productive rearrangements and were called segregating when the between-donor standard deviation exceeded 5%. To diagnose cytomegalovirus status from the catalog of TCR beta chain sequences, a statistical classification framework was built. In a later analysis, V and J genes were assigned by comparing TCR nucleotide sequences against IMGT/GENE-DB human TR gene sequences. The TCRdist pipeline was used in a later analysis to assign CDR3 sequences and most-parsimonious VDJ recombination scenarios. In a later analysis, each TCR beta chain was defined by its CDR3 amino acid sequence together with its V-gene family, and reads lacking a unique V-gene family were excluded. As a way to deal with suspected cross-contamination and a sequencing artifact, a later analysis dropped roughly 620 nucleotide sequences that were highly shared and had low generation probability. In a later analysis, a clonal expansion index for each public chain was calculated from normalized within-repertoire ranks of inferred template counts. In a later analysis, generation probabilities were computed using a VDJ recombination model fitted to out-of-frame rearrangements, and the results were checked against IGoR. In a later analysis, TCR-TCR, TCR-HLA and TCR-CMV co-occurrence was scored with hypergeometric tests, and a repertoire-size bias correction was applied to TCR pairs. A later analysis estimated false discovery rates by permuting HLA or CMV assignments 20 times. A later analysis grouped co-occurring TCRs with DBSCAN, adding TCRdist sequence similarity when clustering within HLA-allele-positive subsets. For co-occurrence clustering, repertoires with fewer than 30,000 or more than 120,000 public chains were excluded, along with roughly five repertoires with anomalous nucleotide sharing. Here the immuneACCESS table is served through TCRdb, limited to in-frame sequences with V and J called. Missing clones are a known gap in these copies; in checked studies unresolved V genes cover under half, and the rest lacks a known reason. The V and J calls and clone size come from that table; D and trimming were worked out from the DNA. The sample table holds some 140,000 clones, of which over 60% were seen once. The ten largest clones capture 1% to 1.5% of the sample.

Looking up the germline V gene (reference sequence) yields CDR1 SEHNR and CDR2 FQNEAQ. Trimming takes 5 bases from V and 2 bases from J, and the germline ends sit 22 bases apart. Including the terminal cysteine and phenylalanine, the CDR3 comprises 17 residues. The read is trimmed to its CDR3 DNA, 51 bases read in frame from base 1. This clone showed up just once. This clone's antigen is unknown. Base qualities are not provided; no much larger clone lies one nucleotide away. The cohort comprised 710 or so healthy bone marrow donors. At the time of sampling, every cohort member was nominally healthy, though immune exposures that went unrecorded were likely present. The donor was CMV seropositive and belonged to the group of more than 250 seropositive cohort members. Every donor gave a peripheral blood sample, and the peripheral blood mononuclear cells from that sample were used for TCR beta sequencing. The Qiagen DNeasy Blood Extraction Kit was used to extract genomic DNA from the blood cell samples.

The sequence derives from a male donor in good health and CMV-seropositive. The rearranged chain carries TRBV7-9 and TRBJ2-7; a tentative D call is TRBD2 (6 bases match). Sequences were obtained from PBMCs. The sequenced DNA: TGTGCCAGCAGCCGATTAGGGTCGGCTAGCGTGGCCTACGAGCAGTACTTC. The translation is CASSRLGSASVAYEQYF.